The sequence of this T cell receptor (beta chain) was determined in a study of cytomegalovirus exposure and HLA in healthy donors. The wider study: Findings of an earlier analysis included 117 million unique TCR beta sequences from roughly 200 million T cells.

Whole-study findings and limits: Several of the most significant clusters appeared, in a later analysis, to be linked to common viral pathogens. Donors belonging to an Asian-associated ancestry cluster reportedly showed fewer N-insertions in productive TCRs than the approximately 670-donor mean, according to what a later analysis found.

Concerning this clone: Its antigen is not identified. The same CDR3 can be traced to other DNA sequences in this sample.

This PCR relied on a set of 60 Vbeta primers and 13 Jbeta primers. Sequencing used immunoSEQ multiplex PCR; TCRdb keeps in-frame clones, though not all of them. Of 120,000 or so clones detected, over 70% appear once; the ten largest clones hold 1% to 1.5%. CDR3 length: 16 amino acids. The V gene end was trimmed by 2 bases and the J gene end by 0 bases; junction bases not matched to a gene: 5. Germline V gives CDR1 LNHDA, CDR2 SQIVND (reference sequence). This TCR was recovered from a female donor in good health and CMV-seronegative. The chain has TRBV19 and TRBJ2-3; 7 positions match TRBD2. The sequencing input was PBMCs. The CDR3 reads CASSISGVGSTDTQYF. The CDR3 DNA is TGTGCCAGTAGTATAAGCGGGGTGGGTAGCACAGATACGCAGTATTTT. The full variable domain, with the rest looked up from reference TRBV19 and TRBJ2-3, is DGGITQSPKYLFRKEGQNVTLSCEQNLNHDAMYWYRQDPGQGLRLIYYSQIVNDFQKGDIAEGYSVSREKKESFPLTVTSAQKNPTAFYLCASSISGVGSTDTQYFGPGTRLTVL.